Below are 27 T cell receptor beta chains sequenced from a single sample in a study of patients and donors after allogeneic stem cell transplantation. Each CDR3 protein is one row after TCRdb ran MiXCR on the RT-PCR reads. The data contain about a million distinct CDR3 sequences, more than 15% of them singletons. Material for sequencing was blood, either unsorted or a sorted T cell fraction (not recorded which). These receptors were collected from a human donor who was either an allogeneic HSCT recipient or a stem cell or donor lymphocyte infusion donor (not recorded which). It is not recorded whose cells these are; they may come from a transplant donor.

This clonotype was seen repeatedly, ten times or more. V gene TRBV10-3 combines with J gene TRBJ2-2; no definite D call. Germline V gives CDR1 ENHRY, CDR2 SYGVKD. This CDR3 is built from 11 residues. Trimming pared 6 bases from V and 6 bases from J, leaving 5 bases between. The CDR3 sequence: CAIRRSGELFF. The CDR3 DNA is TGTGCCATCAGGAGATCCGGGGAGCTGTTTTTT.

This clonotype has only a few counts. This chain joins TRBV6-2 or TRBV6-3 and TRBJ2-1, with 15 bases that match TRBD2. Germline V gives CDR1 MNHEY, CDR2 SVGEGT. The ends lost 1 base at V and 7 bases at J; junction bases unmatched: 11. The CDR3 totals 19 residues. CDR3 protein: CASSYWTSGRATDSNEQFF. The CDR3 region has the DNA TGTGCCAGCAGTTACTGGACTAGCGGGAGGGCCACAGACTCGAATGAGCAGTTCTTC.

This clonotype has only a few counts. The gene calls are TRBV7-2 and TRBJ2-5, with D uncertain. Germline assignment: CDR1 SGHTA and CDR2 FQGNSA. V was pared by 0 bases and J by 1 base, with 6 bases between. CDR3 length equals 14 residues. As DNA, the CDR3 is TGTGCCAGCAGCTTAGCGGCGATCCAAGAGACCCAGTACTTC. Its translation is CASSLAAIQETQYF.

This clonotype was observed a few times. The chain employs TRBV20-1 and TRBJ2-3; D call uncertain. The CDR3 loop spans 12 amino acids. Looked up from germline, CDR1 is DFQATT and CDR2 is SNEGSKA (reference sequence). V dropped 5 bases and J dropped 4 bases, with 10 bases sitting between them. The CDR3 loop reads CSALPASDTQYF. For the CDR3, the DNA is TGCAGTGCTCTCCCGGCCTCAGATACGCAGTATTTT.

This clonotype was seen more than once but under ten times. This chain joins TRBV20-1 and TRBJ1-1; 7 bases align to TRBD1. Germline V gene data show CDR1 as DFQATT and CDR2 as SNEGSKA (reference sequence). Trimming removed 2 bases from V and 0 bases from J; junction bases left unmatched: 3. The CDR3 is made up of 14 amino acids. The CDR3 DNA is TGCAGTGCTAGACGGGGACAGATGAACACTGAAGCTTTCTTT. Protein product: CSARRGQMNTEAFF.

For the CDR3, the DNA is TGCGCCAGCAGCCAAGAAACCTCGAACACCGGGGAGCTGTTTTTT. It is translated as CASSQETSNTGELFF. The chain combines TRBV4-1 with TRBJ2-2; D unresolved. The germline V and J ends were trimmed by 0 bases and 0 bases, with 5 bases remaining between them. The CDR3 is 15 amino acids. Germline CDR1 is MGHRA and CDR2 is YSYEKL.

The genes are TRBV4-2 and TRBJ2-7, with TRBD2 identical over 15 bases. Germline trimming cut 4 bases from V and 6 bases from J; bases unmatched to any gene: 7. Germline V lookup: CDR1 LGHNA, CDR2 YNFKEQ. The length of the CDR3 is 16 residues. The DNA for the CDR3 is TGTGCCAGCAGCCGGGGACTAGCGGGAGGTATGCGCGAGCAGTACTTC. It is translated as CASSRGLAGGMREQYF.

The rearrangement links TRBV5-1 to TRBJ1-3, with a weak D call TRBD1 (5 bases). The CDR3 length is 16 residues. CDR1 and CDR2 (germline): SGHRS, YFSETQ. The V end lost 2 bases, the J end lost 0 bases, and 12 bases lay between the germline ends. CDR3 in amino acids: CASSFGHTDSGNTIYF. CDR3 bases: TGCGCCAGCAGCTTTGGACATACAGACTCTGGAAACACCATATATTTT.

The V and J genes are TRBV12-3 or TRBV12-4 and TRBJ2-2, with TRBD1 as a possible D gene (5 bases). Trimming shortened V by 5 bases and J by 3 bases, and 13 bases separated the two germline ends. This CDR3 is 15 amino acids long. The CDR3 DNA follows: TGTGCCAGCAGTCCGACAGAAGGTTACACCGGGGAGCTGTTTTTT. It yields the protein CASSPTEGYTGELFF.

This rearrangement joins TRBV7-2 to TRBJ2-3, with 9 bases that match TRBD1. The V gene end was trimmed by 6 bases and the J gene end by 5 bases; junction bases not matched to a gene: 9. Germline CDR1 reads SGHTA; CDR2 reads FQGNSA. The CDR3 covers 15 residues. CDR3 nucleotide sequence: TGTGCCAGCAGGGTCCGGGACAGGGCACAAGATACGCAGTATTTT. It is translated as CASRVRDRAQDTQYF.

This clonotype occurred a few times. The chain is built from TRBV4-2 and TRBJ1-1, with D hard to call. CDR1 LGHNA and CDR2 YNFKEQ come from the germline V gene. Trimming stripped 2 bases from V and 0 bases from J, with 10 bases between. The CDR3 spans 15 residues. CDR3 in amino acids: CASSQTQTMNTEAFF. The CDR3 bases are TGTGCCAGCAGCCAAACTCAGACAATGAACACTGAAGCTTTCTTT.

The genes are TRBV10-3 and TRBJ1-2; 8 bases are shared with TRBD1. This CDR3 is built from 12 residues. Germline CDR1 reads ENHRY; CDR2 reads SYGVKD. V lost 6 bases to trimming and J lost 8 bases; unmatched junction nucleotides: 5. The CDR3 region has the DNA TGTGCCATCAGAAGACAGGGGTACGGCTACACCTTC. The encoded protein is CAIRRQGYGYTF.

The chain joins TRBV7-9 to TRBJ2-7, with D unclear. The CDR3 covers 11 residues. Per germline, CDR1 SEHNR and CDR2 FQNEAQ (reference sequence). The V and J ends lost 7 bases and 6 bases respectively, with 10 bases between them. The CDR3 is CASTRASEQYF. The DNA of the CDR3 is TGTGCCAGCACCCGAGCCTCCGAGCAGTACTTC.

The rearrangement joins TRBV4-2 to TRBJ2-7, with 12 bases matching TRBD2. V shed 0 bases and J 2 bases; nucleotides not matched to a gene: 14. Germline V lookup: CDR1 LGHNA, CDR2 YNFKEQ. This CDR3 contains 20 residues. DNA of the CDR3: TGTGCCAGCAGCCAAGATATTCCCGGACTAGCGGGGCTAATTGCCTACGAGCAGTACTTC. Translation: CASSQDIPGLAGLIAYEQYF.

The chain carries TRBV7-6 and TRBJ2-1; D possibly corresponds to TRBD2 (6 bases). Germline V lookup: CDR1 SGHVS, CDR2 FNYEAQ. CDR3 length: 13 residues. V lost 5 bases, J lost 10 bases, and 15 bases lay in between. The CDR3 spells CASSPTRSGEQFF. CDR3 nucleotide sequence: TGTGCCAGCAGCCCAACACGAAGCGGGGAGCAGTTCTTC. The complete variable domain, with remaining parts taken from reference TRBV7-6 and TRBJ2-1, reads GAGVSQSPRYKVTKRGQDVALRCDPISGHVSLYWYRQALGQGPEFLTYFNYEAQQDKSGLPNDRFSAERPEGSISTLTIQRTEQRDSAMYRCASSPTRSGEQFFGPGTRLTVL.

This chain links TRBV29-1 with TRBJ2-6, with D maybe TRBD1 (6 bases). Trimming took 2 bases from V and 3 from J, leaving 11 bases between them. This CDR3 is built from 15 residues. The germline gives CDR1 SQVTM, CDR2 ANQGSEA. The DNA for the CDR3 is TGCAGCGTTGAATCCAGGGGTGGTGGGGCCAACGTCCTGACTTTC. Amino acids: CSVESRGGGANVLTF.

This clonotype was observed a few times. The chain uses TRBV4-1 and TRBJ1-4, with D uncertain. The CDR3 length is 12 residues. Germline lookup yields CDR1 MGHRA and CDR2 YSYEKL. Trimming removed 4 bases from V and 13 bases from J, with 13 bases in between. The CDR3 protein is CASSLLDGTLFF. The CDR3 DNA reads TGCGCCAGCAGCCTCTTGGACGGAACACTGTTTTTT.

The rearrangement uses TRBV27 and TRBJ2-7; 7 bases are shared with TRBD2. The CDR3 length is 18 residues. In germline, CDR1 is MNHEY, CDR2 SMNVEV (reference sequence). The junction had 16 bases not matched to a gene; V was cut back by 5 bases and J by 0 bases. In DNA, the CDR3 is TGTGCCAGCAGTCGCGTGGGGGGGAATGGGCCTGGCTCCTACGAGCAGTACTTC. Its protein is CASSRVGGNGPGSYEQYF.

This clonotype has just a few counts. V gene TRBV7-6 combines with J gene TRBJ2-7, with 9 bases lining up with TRBD1. The CDR3 length is 18 residues. The germline V gene encodes CDR1 SGHVS and CDR2 FNYEAQ. V trimming: 1 base; J trimming: 4 bases; junction bases outside the gene matches: 14. The CDR3, as DNA: TGTGCCAGCAGCTTAGTAGTGTGGGGACAGGGTAAGGCTTACGAGCAGTACTTC. Translation: CASSLVVWGQGKAYEQYF.

In this sample, this clonotype turned up a few times. The genes are TRBV27 and TRBJ2-3; 11 bases align to TRBD2. Germline values: CDR1 MNHEY, CDR2 SMNVEV (reference sequence). CDR3 length equals 18 residues. V lost 5 bases to trimming and J lost 0 bases; unmatched junction nucleotides: 10. The DNA for the CDR3 is TGTGCCAGCAGTCCTCACCTCAGACTAGCGGGGAGCACAGATACGCAGTATTTT. Translation gives CASSPHLRLAGSTDTQYF.

This chain links TRBV6-1 with TRBJ1-5, with 9 bases identical to TRBD1. Germline V gives CDR1 MNHNS, CDR2 SASEGT. The CDR3 spans 16 residues. V lost 6 bases to trimming and J lost 7 bases; unmatched junction nucleotides: 13. The CDR3 region is CASSPGTGSRGQPQHF. Here the CDR3 DNA reads TGTGCCAGCAGCCCCGGGACAGGGAGTCGGGGGCAGCCCCAGCATTTT.

This chain links TRBV7-9 with TRBJ1-5, with D unclear. The CDR3 length is 13 residues. Germline V lookup: CDR1 SEHNR, CDR2 FQNEAQ (reference sequence). Trimming shortened V by 2 bases and J by 5 bases, and 7 bases separated the two germline ends. This CDR3 is CASSLWVDQPQHF. CDR3 DNA: TGTGCCAGCAGCTTATGGGTGGATCAGCCCCAGCATTTT.

V gene TRBV20-1 combines with J gene TRBJ1-3, with no clear D. Germline CDR1 DFQATT, CDR2 SNEGSKA (reference sequence). This CDR3 is built from 13 residues. Deletions cut 1 base from V and 4 bases from J, with 8 bases between. The CDR3 nucleotides read TGCAGTGCTAGAGTCAACAGCGGAAACACCATATATTTT. It is translated as CSARVNSGNTIYF.

CDR3 DNA sequence: TGCGCCAGCAGCATAACAGGGGGCGTCGAAAACATTCAGTACTTC. Translated: CASSITGGVENIQYF. J is TRBJ2-4 and V is TRBV5-1; 9 positions match TRBD1. CDR1 and CDR2 from the germline V gene are SGHRS and YFSETQ. J gave up 5 bases and V 4 bases, and 7 bases lay outside the gene matches. The CDR3 runs 15 residues.

This clonotype has more than one count but fewer than ten. The rearrangement links TRBV5-1 to TRBJ2-1, with D perhaps matching TRBD1 (6 bases). Trimming took 1 base from V and 4 from J, leaving 21 bases between them. The CDR3 has 18 residues. The V gene's germline CDR1 is SGHRS and CDR2 YFSETQ. The CDR3 DNA is TGCGCCAGCAGCTTGTCCTCCATTATCCGGACAGCTTACAATGAGCAGTTCTTC. It specifies CASSLSSIIRTAYNEQFF. Full variable domain (outside the CDR3, taken from reference TRBV5-1 and TRBJ2-1): KAGVTQTPRYLIKTRGQQVTLSCSPISGHRSVSWYQQTPGQGLQFLFEYFSETQRNKGNFPGRFSGRQFSNSRSEMNVSTLELGDSALYLCASSLSSIIRTAYNEQFFGPGTRLTVL.

The chain uses TRBV7-2 and TRBJ2-5; D could derive from TRBD1 or TRBD2 (6 bases each). Deletions cut 4 bases from V and 7 bases from J, with 10 bases between. Germline CDR1 and CDR2: SGHTA and FQGNSA. This CDR3 region has 12 residues. The CDR3 coding sequence is TGTGCCAGCAGCTCGACGGGGGCGACCCAGTACTTC. Its translation is CASSSTGATQYF.

This clonotype was found many times. The chain is built from TRBV20-1 and TRBJ2-7; 8 bases align to TRBD1. After removal of 4 bases from V and 2 bases from J, the junction contained 4 bases not matched to a gene. CDR3 length: 13 amino acids. Germline assignment: CDR1 DFQATT and CDR2 SNEGSKA (reference sequence). CDR3 residues: CSAKQGVPYEQYF. CDR3 sequence (DNA): TGCAGTGCTAAACAGGGGGTCCCCTACGAGCAGTACTTC.